This entry concerns a single TCR beta chain. The antigen is undetermined. The data belong to a study of beta chain features in type 1 diabetes. About the research overall: Examination covered around 98,000,000 sorted cells spanning all samples.

CD4+ naive, central memory, regulatory and stem cell-like memory subsets were isolated by sorting on CD45RO/CCR7/CD25/CD127/CD95/CD27. Sorting produced populations that all topped 98% purity. Study-wide results and limits: Lower insertion and higher deletion counts appeared at VDJ junctions in type 1 diabetes patients. People with Type 1 diabetes carried modestly yet significantly shorter TCRB CDR3s in all four CD4+ subsets.

The CDR3 extends over 16 amino acids. Unmatched junction bases numbered 11, after V lost 4 bases and J lost 5 bases. CDR1 SEHNR and CDR2 FQNEAQ come from the germline V gene (reference sequence). The sequenced template was cDNA made from the entire isolated RNA. Method: immunoSEQ multiplex PCR; TCRdb's copy keeps in-frame clones and lacks some. The sample has some 360,000 clones, around 9.6% seen once; the top ten hold about 0.63%. Sequencing was done on a sample of central memory CD4+ T cells from blood. The chain combines TRBV7-9 with TRBJ2-7, with 10 bases that match TRBD1. The receptor comes from a man aged 30 to 39 with type 1 diabetes. The chain's CDR3 is CASSSSDRGRFNEQYF. In DNA, the CDR3 is TGTGCCAGCAGCTCCTCCGACAGGGGGCGTTTTAACGAGCAGTACTTC.